A single sample is the source of the 21 T cell receptor beta chains below, sequenced in a study of T-cell memory formation after mild COVID-19. MiXCR, run by TCRdb on the 5' RACE reads, gives a single entry per CDR3 protein. Among around 220,000 distinct CDR3 sequences, roughly 17% were seen once, and the ten largest hold around 3.4%. Specimen: PBMCs or a T cell subset sorted from them (not recorded which). Receptors were obtained from a man younger than 35 who had mild COVID-19 (a few samples of this study predate the infection). Cell type and time point are not known.

The genes are TRBV7-9 and TRBJ1-2; D might be TRBD1 (6 bases). The CDR3 extends over 15 amino acids. Deletions cut 7 bases from V and 7 bases from J, with 22 bases between. The germline gives CDR1 SEHNR, CDR2 FQNEAQ (reference sequence). CDR3 amino acids: CASTPGPGASFGYTF. CDR3 nucleotides: TGTGCCAGCACCCCAGGCCCGGGGGCTTCGTTTGGCTACACCTTC.

In this sample, this clonotype turned up a few times. The chain joins TRBV7-6 to TRBJ2-2, with a weak D call TRBD2 (5 bases). Germline CDR1 and CDR2: SGHVS and FNYEAQ. V lost 1 base to trimming and J lost 1 base, with 13 bases between them. CDR3 length equals 17 residues. The DNA for the CDR3 is TGTGCCAGCAGCTTAGAGGTCCAGCGGAGGAACACCGGGGAGCTGTTTTTT. Protein: CASSLEVQRRNTGELFF.

This clonotype occurred a few times. The rearrangement joins TRBV12-3 or TRBV12-4 to TRBJ1-1; D gene unclear. Trimming took off 3 bases at V and 6 bases at J, with 14 bases between the two ends. The CDR3 is 14 amino acids. The CDR3 here is CASSFRQVVAEAFF. The CDR3 nucleotides are TGTGCCAGCAGTTTCCGGCAGGTTGTCGCTGAAGCTTTCTTT.

This clonotype has a handful of counts. The chain links TRBV12-3 or TRBV12-4 to TRBJ1-1; TRBD1 aligns across 8 bases. Trimming took 1 base from V and 4 from J; bases not matched to a gene: 8. The CDR3 is 16 residues long. DNA of the CDR3: TGTGCCAGCAGTTTAGGAGAAACAGGGGGAAGCACTGAAGCTTTCTTT. This sequence encodes CASSLGETGGSTEAFF.

This clonotype was seen repeatedly, ten times or more. The gene calls are TRBV10-3 and TRBJ2-3; D ambiguous. Germline values: CDR1 ENHRY, CDR2 SYGVKD. Trimming shortened V by 6 bases and J by 6 bases, and 10 bases separated the two germline ends. The CDR3 has 12 amino acids. CDR3 loop: CAISLNADTQYF. The CDR3 coding sequence is TGTGCCATCAGCCTAAACGCGGATACGCAGTATTTT.

This clonotype was found a few times. V gene TRBV6-2 or TRBV6-3 combines with J gene TRBJ2-2; no reliable D call. Germline lookup yields CDR1 MNHEY and CDR2 SVGEGT. The CDR3 covers 16 residues. The germline V and J ends were trimmed by 7 bases and 0 bases, with 15 bases remaining between them. For the CDR3, the DNA is TGTGCCAGCATTTTACCCCAATTCGCGAACACCGGGGAGCTGTTTTTT. It translates to CASILPQFANTGELFF.

This clonotype turned up a few times. The rearrangement joins TRBV2 to TRBJ1-1, with TRBD1 as a possible D gene (6 bases). The CDR3 contains 14 residues. Germline CDR1 reads SNHLY; CDR2 reads FYNNEI. Trimming took off 6 bases at V and 4 bases at J, with 15 bases between the two ends. The CDR3 loop is CASSLQGSSTEAFF. The CDR3 DNA reads as TGTGCCAGCAGCCTCCAGGGGAGTAGCACTGAAGCTTTCTTT.

This clonotype was recorded a few times. The rearrangement links TRBV20-1 to TRBJ2-7; D is perhaps TRBD2 (6 bases). This CDR3 is 11 amino acids long. V lost 3 bases and J 6 bases, leaving 9 bases between the germline ends. Germline V gives CDR1 DFQATT, CDR2 SNEGSKA (reference sequence). CDR3 nucleotides: TGCAGTGCTAGGAGCGGGTTCGAGCAGTACGTC. This sequence encodes CSARSGFEQYV.

This chain connects TRBV5-6 to TRBJ1-2, with D possibly being TRBD1 (5 bases). Germline loops: CDR1 SGHDT, CDR2 YYEEEE. Between the trimmed V and J ends, which lost 4 bases and 4 bases, there was a span of 11 bases. The length of the CDR3 is 13 residues. The CDR3 is CASSLGTVYGYTF. As DNA, the CDR3 is TGTGCCAGCAGCCTGGGGACGGTCTATGGCTACACCTTC.

In its sample, this clonotype was seen a few times. The V and J genes are TRBV6-2 or TRBV6-3 and TRBJ2-5; D remains unclear. V dropped 3 bases and J dropped 5 bases, with 7 bases sitting between them. CDR1 and CDR2 from the germline V gene are MNHEY and SVGEGT. The CDR3 covers 12 residues. The CDR3 DNA reads as TGTGCCAGCAGTTATGTTGGGGAGACCCAGTACTTC. Protein sequence: CASSYVGETQYF.

This clonotype came up a few times. The chain is built from TRBV5-1 and TRBJ2-7; unclear D gene. The CDR3 extends over 13 amino acids. Germline CDR1 is SGHRS and CDR2 is YFSETQ. Trimming cost V 1 base and J 2 bases, with 7 bases left between them. The CDR3 DNA reads as TGCGCCAGCAGCTTGCTTGGGGCCTACGAGCAGTACTTC. This codes for CASSLLGAYEQYF.

This clonotype was observed many times. The chain couples TRBV7-9 to TRBJ1-6, with D possibly TRBD1 on 5 matching bases. This CDR3 comprises 13 residues. Trimming took off 3 bases at V and 13 bases at J, with 13 bases between the two ends. The germline CDR1 and CDR2 sequences are SEHNR and FQNEAQ (reference sequence). CDR3 amino acids: CASSFTTQGPLHF. The CDR3 DNA follows: TGTGCCAGCAGCTTCACCACCCAGGGCCCCCTCCACTTT.

This clonotype was counted only a few times. This rearrangement joins TRBV6-2 or TRBV6-3 to TRBJ2-7; D is uncertain. The CDR3 is 14 amino acids. Trimming took off 7 bases at V and 2 bases at J, with 15 bases between the two ends. CDR1 and CDR2 (germline): MNHEY, SVGEGT. The CDR3, as DNA: TGTGCCAGCACGGTTCCAGGAGCCCCCTACGAGCAGTACTTC. Translating gives CASTVPGAPYEQYF.

This clonotype was recorded a few times. The chain has TRBV29-1 and TRBJ1-1; D is perhaps TRBD1 (5 bases). The CDR3 sequence is 13 residues long. The germline gives CDR1 SQVTM, CDR2 ANQGSEA. Between the trimmed V and J ends, which lost 4 bases and 6 bases, there was a span of 15 bases. CDR3 loop: CSVGDRGFAEAFF. The CDR3 nucleotides are TGCAGCGTTGGGGACCGGGGTTTCGCTGAAGCTTTCTTT.

J is TRBJ2-7 and V is TRBV28; no clear D gene. Looked up from germline, CDR1 is MDHEN and CDR2 is SYDVKM. Between the trimmed V and J ends, which lost 3 bases and 3 bases, there was a span of 12 bases. The CDR3 runs to 14 residues. CDR3 in DNA: TGTGCCAGCAGTTTGGGTGGGTCCTACTACGAGCAGTACGTC. Its translation: CASSLGGSYYEQYV.

The chain combines TRBV7-2 with TRBJ2-5; the D gene could be TRBD1 or TRBD2 (6 bases each). CDR1 is SGHTA and CDR2 is FQGNSA in the germline V gene. The CDR3 runs 15 residues. Trimming removed 8 bases from V and 3 bases from J, with 19 bases in between. CDR3 residues: CASRGRGLGKETQYF. As DNA, the CDR3 is TGTGCCAGCCGGGGGCGGGGTCTCGGGAAAGAGACCCAGTACTTC.

This clonotype was seen more than once but under ten times. The gene calls are TRBV23-1 and TRBJ2-3, with TRBD2 as a possible D gene (5 bases). TRBV23-1 is labeled an ORF, and its function is uncertain. Trimming took off 8 bases at V and 1 base at J, with 16 bases between the two ends. The CDR3 sequence is 15 residues long. The CDR3 is CASVKAWGGTDTQYF. CDR3 in DNA: TGCGCCAGCGTCAAGGCGTGGGGAGGCACAGATACGCAGTATTTT.

This clonotype has more than one count but fewer than ten. The chain carries TRBV7-2 and TRBJ1-2; 8 bases fit TRBD1. Per the germline V gene, CDR1 is SGHTA and CDR2 is FQGNSA. J lost 2 bases, V lost 8 bases, and 10 bases had no gene match. The CDR3 loop spans 15 amino acids. The DNA of the CDR3 is TGTGCCAGCGGCGGACAGGGCTTGGGGAACTATGGCTACACCTTC. It translates to CASGGQGLGNYGYTF.

This clonotype was picked up many times. Sequence at one end of the junction differs from germline and may be a read error. CDR3 protein: CASSDRGTGELFF. The CDR3 DNA sequence: TGCGCCAGCAGCGACAGGGGCACCGGGGAGCTGTTTTTT. J is TRBJ2-2 and V is TRBV2; 8 bases agree with TRBD1. The CDR3 runs 13 residues. Germline lookup yields CDR1 SNHLY and CDR2 FYNNEI.

CDR3 sequence (DNA): TGTGCCAGCAGCCATCTAGCGGGGGGGCCGGGGGAGACCCAGTACTTC. Protein: CASSHLAGGPGETQYF. The chain joins TRBV4-2 to TRBJ2-5; 12 bases are a match to TRBD2. Germline V CDR1 and CDR2: LGHNA, YNFKEQ. J was trimmed by 5 bases and V by 3 bases; bases with no gene match: 7. The CDR3 is 16 amino acids.

The chain combines TRBV29-1 with TRBJ1-4; a possible D gene is TRBD1 (5 bases). The CDR3 totals 12 residues. The V end was cut by 7 bases, the J end by 6 bases, with 12 bases between. Per germline, CDR1 SQVTM and CDR2 ANQGSEA. Here the CDR3 DNA reads TGCAGCGCCGAAAGGGACGATGAAAAACTGTTTTTT. Translated: CSAERDDEKLFF.